The clone carrying this T cell receptor beta chain was seen only once. The table came from immunoSEQ multiplex PCR; TCRdb's copy has only in-frame clones and leaves some out. This sample has approximately 39,000 clones, with roughly 93% found just once. The data are from a study of T cell changes during pregnancy in multiple sclerosis. Germline values: CDR1 MGHDK, CDR2 SYGVNS. The CDR3 is 14 residues long. The J segment lost 7 bases and the V segment lost 4 bases, leaving 6 bases of the junction unmatched. V and J are TRBV25-1 and TRBJ2-1; TRBD1 matches at 8 bases. The TCR originated in a female donor with multiple sclerosis, enrolled in a pregnancy study. This sample comprised CD4+ T cells from peripheral blood mononuclear cells, obtained in the second trimester of pregnancy. The CDR3 DNA reads as TGTGCCAGCAGTGGGAGGACAGGGAGGAATGAGCAGTTCTTC. The encoded protein is CASSGRTGRNEQFF.